The text below deals with one TCR beta chain. What it binds is unknown. There are 15 residues in the CDR3. V was pared by 0 bases and J by 3 bases, with 12 bases between. Germline V gene lookup returns CDR1 SGHDN and CDR2 FVKESK. This entry is derived from a study of T cell responses to AZD1222 COVID-19 vaccine. TCRdb's table, derived via immunoSEQ multiplex PCR, lists solely in-frame clones and lacks some. In the table there are 75,000 to 100,000 clones, almost 90% of which are singletons. Study conclusions and caveats: The study found vaccine-associated CD4 TCRs spanning spike, dominant at 160-218 and 743-854. The study identified only 6 or 7 AZD1222 recipients as seropositive at baseline.

This chain joins TRBV14 and TRBJ2-7, with no clear D. This clonotype originated in an adult in good health. The specimen comprised peripheral blood, sampled on day 0 of AZD1222 vaccination. This CDR3 reads CASSQEGAAYYEQYF. For the CDR3, the DNA is TGTGCCAGCAGCCAAGAAGGAGCAGCCTACTACGAGCAGTACTTC.